This entry lists 19 T cell receptor beta chains sequenced from one sample in a study of breast tumors, draining lymph nodes, adjacent tissues (dated by TCRdb to 2016 to 2017). Lymph node samples were obtained from the axillary draining lymph nodes of breast cancer patients. Library preparation employed multiplex PCR. Sequencing instrument: Illumina HiSeq 2000. The raw public reads went through TCRdb reprocessing: fastp at Q25, MiXCR clone calling, in-frame beta chains kept. All rows with the same CDR3 protein become a single entry with the most common DNA and genes. The table for this sample lists some 120,000 distinct CDR3 sequences; 21% of them were counted only once. Together, the top ten hold roughly 2.2% of the sample. Input material: axillary lymph node tissue. These receptors were obtained from a female donor with breast cancer. Some clones in this sample may be carry-over from other donors' samples.

This clonotype appeared many times. V and J are TRBV2 and TRBJ1-2; TRBD1 might be the D (6 bases). CDR1 is SNHLY, CDR2 FYNNEI, per germline. V was cut by 7 bases and J by 7 bases, with 13 bases left in between. There are 12 residues in the CDR3. DNA of the CDR3: TGTGCCAGCACCGAAGAGGGGGGTGGCTACACCTTC. It codes for CASTEEGGGYTF.

The J gene is TRBJ2-1, the V gene TRBV6-1; 10 bases line up with TRBD2. Germline loops: CDR1 MNHNS, CDR2 SASEGT. The J segment lost 6 bases and the V segment lost 1 base, leaving 6 bases of the junction unmatched. This CDR3 is built from 16 residues. The CDR3 coding sequence is TGTGCCAGCAGTGAAGAGGTAGCGGGAGGCTTCAATGAGCAGTTCTTC. As protein: CASSEEVAGGFNEQFF.

Details on this clonotype: The junction shows a germline mismatch at one end, possibly a read error. The chain joins TRBV5-6 to TRBJ2-2; D might be TRBD1 (7 bases). CDR1 is SGHDT, CDR2 YYEEEE, per germline. This CDR3 region has 15 residues. In DNA, the CDR3 is TGTGCCAGCAGCTCTGGAGGGGGCTATACCGGGAAGCTGTTTTTT. Amino acids: CASSSGGGYTGKLFF.

This clonotype was seen at least ten times. V usage is TRBV5-1 and J usage is TRBJ2-1; 8 bases are shared with TRBD1. Germline V gene lookup returns CDR1 SGHRS and CDR2 YFSETQ. The CDR3 has 16 residues. The V segment lost 3 bases and the J segment 6 bases; nucleotides outside the gene matches: 11. The CDR3 protein is CASSWGDRPPLNEQFF. The CDR3 DNA follows: TGCGCCAGCAGCTGGGGGGACAGGCCGCCCCTCAATGAGCAGTTCTTC.

This clonotype was detected many times. The V call is TRBV19, the J call TRBJ1-5; maybe TRBD1 (5 bases). The CDR3 runs 19 residues. Between the trimmed V and J ends, which lost 8 bases and 0 bases, there was a span of 26 bases. Per germline, CDR1 LNHDA and CDR2 SQIVND (reference sequence). CDR3 residues: CASSPLWDRRSYSNQPQHF. The CDR3 nucleotides are TGTGCCAGTTCCCCTCTGTGGGACCGAAGGAGCTATAGCAATCAGCCCCAGCATTTT.

This clonotype was found many times. The genes are TRBV10-1 and TRBJ2-3; 8 nucleotides agree with TRBD2. Trimming cost V 3 bases and J 6 bases; bases outside gene matches: 5. Germline V gene lookup returns CDR1 WNHNN and CDR2 SYGVQD (reference sequence). This CDR3 contains 14 residues. The CDR3 bases are TGCGCCAGCAGTGAAACGGGAGGGAGGGATACGCAGTATTTT. Residues: CASSETGGRDTQYF.

Remarks on this clonotype: A read error may explain this, as a much larger clone is one base away. The chain is built from TRBV11-2 and TRBJ2-7; a weak D match, TRBD1 (5 bases). The CDR3 spans 14 residues. Germline V gives CDR1 SGHAT, CDR2 FQNNGV. Written as DNA, the CDR3 is TGTGCCAACAGCTTCAGGGCTGATAGGTACGAGCAGTACTTC. This sequence encodes CANSFRADRYEQYF.

This clonotype showed up many times. The chain is built from TRBV2 and TRBJ2-4; D tentatively reads TRBD1 or TRBD2 (7 bases each). The CDR3 loop spans 14 amino acids. V dropped 9 bases and J dropped 8 bases, with 20 bases sitting between them. The germline CDR1 and CDR2 sequences are SNHLY and FYNNEI. For the CDR3, the DNA is TGTGCCAGTAATCAGGGGGGGGTTGCGGACATTCAGTACTTC. It encodes CASNQGGVADIQYF.

The CDR3 region is CASSSPLAGSWNEQFF. DNA of the CDR3: TGTGCCAGCAGTTCCCCTCTAGCGGGATCTTGGAATGAGCAGTTCTTC. The chain recombines TRBV28 with TRBJ2-1; 9 bases line up with TRBD2. Trimming at V came to 4 bases and at J to 7 bases, leaving 11 bases not matched to a gene. Germline V gene data show CDR1 as MDHEN and CDR2 as SYDVKM. The CDR3 covers 16 residues.

The table lists this clonotype with many counts. J is TRBJ2-7 and V is TRBV20-1; 15 positions agree with TRBD2. Losses at the gene ends were 2 bases for V and 4 bases for J; bases not matched to a gene: 6. CDR1 and CDR2 from the germline V gene are DFQATT and SNEGSKA (reference sequence). This CDR3 region has 16 residues. CDR3 sequence (DNA): TGCAGTGCTAGATTGGCCGGGACTAGCGGGAGGTACGAGCAGTACTTC. This translates into CSARLAGTSGRYEQYF.

This clonotype was found many times. The chain recombines TRBV7-9 with TRBJ2-7; 14 nucleotides match TRBD2. The germline gives CDR1 SEHNR, CDR2 FQNEAQ (reference sequence). The CDR3 length is 18 residues. The V and J ends lost 5 bases and 4 bases, in that order; junction bases with no gene match: 13. The CDR3, as DNA: TGTGCCAGCAGCCAGGGACTAGCGGGAGAGTACATTGCGTACGAGCAGTACTTC. It yields the protein CASSQGLAGEYIAYEQYF.

This clonotype was detected ten times or more. This rearrangement joins TRBV5-4 to TRBJ2-1, with 7 nucleotides matching TRBD2. Losses at the gene ends were 3 bases for V and 4 bases for J; bases not matched to a gene: 7. CDR1 and CDR2 (germline): SGHNT, YYREEE (reference sequence). CDR3 size: 15 residues. The CDR3 region is CASSYPWGGYNEQFF. The CDR3 DNA is TGTGCCAGCAGCTACCCCTGGGGGGGGTACAATGAGCAGTTCTTC.

This clonotype was counted ten times or more. CDR3 sequence: CASSQDFGGRSQQFF. As DNA, the CDR3 is TGCGCCAGCAGCCAAGATTTCGGCGGGAGGTCCCAGCAGTTCTTC. The chain employs TRBV4-1 and TRBJ2-1; 8 nucleotides align to TRBD2. The V gene end was trimmed by 0 bases and the J gene end by 11 bases; junction bases not matched to a gene: 9. Germline V gene data show CDR1 as MGHRA and CDR2 as YSYEKL. The CDR3 totals 15 residues.

This clonotype has at least ten counts. V and J are TRBV6-1 and TRBJ2-7; 14 bases are shared with TRBD2. The CDR3 is 16 residues long. Germline V gene lookup returns CDR1 MNHNS and CDR2 SASEGT. Trimming removed 4 bases from V and 3 bases from J; junction bases left unmatched: 5. The CDR3 coding sequence is TGTGCCAGCAGTGGGGGACTAGCGGGAGTTGGCTACGAGCAGTACTTC. Amino acid sequence: CASSGGLAGVGYEQYF.

This clonotype was picked up many times. V and J are TRBV4-2 and TRBJ2-7, with a weak D call TRBD1 (5 bases). The CDR3 contains 14 residues. The V gene's germline CDR1 is LGHNA and CDR2 YNFKEQ. Trimming shortened V by 2 bases and J by 2 bases, and 10 bases separated the two germline ends. The CDR3 bases are TGTGCCAGCAGCCAACTACAGGCGGCCTACGAGCAGTACTTC. Translation gives CASSQLQAAYEQYF.

This clonotype was found many times. The chain links TRBV7-9 to TRBJ2-1; the D call may be TRBD1 or TRBD2 (6 bases each). Per germline, CDR1 SEHNR and CDR2 FQNEAQ (reference sequence). This CDR3 comprises 12 residues. V dropped 8 bases and J dropped 10 bases, with 15 bases sitting between them. This CDR3 is CASGSLGGEQFF. DNA for the CDR3: TGTGCCAGCGGATCACTAGGGGGGGAGCAGTTCTTC. Full variable domain (remainder filled in from reference TRBV7-9 and TRBJ2-1): DTGVSQNPRHKITKRGQNVTFRCDPISEHNRLYWYRQTLGQGPEFLTYFQNEAQLEKSRLLSDRFSAERPKGSFSTLEIQRTEQGDSAMYLCASGSLGGEQFFGPGTRLTVL.

V and J are TRBV6-1 and TRBJ2-5; the match to TRBD2 covers 8 bases. Germline CDR1 and CDR2: MNHNS and SASEGT. The trim removed 0 bases at V and 4 bases at J, leaving 4 bases unmatched. The CDR3 has 15 residues. As DNA, the CDR3 is TGTGCCAGCAGTGAAGCGCGGGGGGTGGCAGAGACCCAGTACTTC. Its protein is CASSEARGVAETQYF.

V usage is TRBV14 and J usage is TRBJ1-2, with TRBD1 identical over 9 bases. CDR1 is SGHDN and CDR2 is FVKESK in the germline V gene. This CDR3 region has 15 residues. The junction had 4 bases not matched to a gene; V was cut back by 0 bases and J by 5 bases. This CDR3 is CASSQDRQGVYGYTF. CDR3 sequence (DNA): TGTGCCAGCAGCCAAGATAGACAGGGGGTTTATGGCTACACCTTC.

This clonotype was recorded a few times. The CDR3 protein is CASSQAITSGGGEETQYF. The CDR3 DNA sequence: TGTGCCAGCAGCCAGGCTATAACTAGCGGGGGGGGTGAAGAGACCCAGTACTTC. The genes are TRBV3-1 and TRBJ2-5; 13 bases line up with TRBD2. Germline loops: CDR1 LGHDT, CDR2 YNNKEL (reference sequence). V shed 3 bases and J 3 bases; nucleotides not matched to a gene: 10. This CDR3 comprises 18 residues.